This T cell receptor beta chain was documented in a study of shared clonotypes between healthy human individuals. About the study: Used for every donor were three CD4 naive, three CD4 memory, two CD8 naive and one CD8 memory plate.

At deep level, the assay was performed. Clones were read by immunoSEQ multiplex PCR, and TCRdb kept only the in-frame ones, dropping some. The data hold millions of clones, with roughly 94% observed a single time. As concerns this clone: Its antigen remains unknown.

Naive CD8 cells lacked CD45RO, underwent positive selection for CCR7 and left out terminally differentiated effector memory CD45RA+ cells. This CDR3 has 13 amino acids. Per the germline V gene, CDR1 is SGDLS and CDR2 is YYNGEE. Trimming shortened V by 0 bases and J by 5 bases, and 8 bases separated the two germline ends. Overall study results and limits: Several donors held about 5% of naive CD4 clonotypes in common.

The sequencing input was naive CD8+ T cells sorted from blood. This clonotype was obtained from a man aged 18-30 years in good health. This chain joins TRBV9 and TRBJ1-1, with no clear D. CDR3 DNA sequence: TGTGCCAGCAGCGTAGGGGTAATAACTGAAGCTTTCTTT. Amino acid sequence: CASSVGVITEAFF. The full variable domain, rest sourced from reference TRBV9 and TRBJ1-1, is DSGVTQTPKHLITATGQRVTLRCSPRSGDLSVYWYQQSLDQGLQFLIQYYNGEERAKGNILERFSAQQFPDLHSELNLSSLELGDSALYFCASSVGVITEAFFGQGTRLTVV.